Presented here are 9 T cell receptor beta chains from one specimen sequenced in a study of T-cell reconstitution after alpha-beta-depleted transplantation in children. It was with unique molecular identifiers that the TCRbeta library was prepared. In TCRdb, the PCR reads were re-called with MiXCR into one record per CDR3 protein. Altogether 250,000 to 400,000 distinct CDR3 sequences are present, 23% being singletons, with the ten largest covering roughly 11%. The specimen was PBMCs, mostly from graft donor cells, collected 180 days after TCRalphabeta/CD19-depleted stem cell transplant. The receptor source for this set is a male patient aged 10 to 17 who had a stem cell transplant for acute lymphoblastic leukemia, so the T cells may come from the graft donor.

The rearrangement uses TRBV11-2 and TRBJ2-7; D possibly corresponds to TRBD2 (7 bases). V gave up 2 bases and J gave up 3 bases, with 29 bases separating them. Germline V gene lookup returns CDR1 SGHAT and CDR2 FQNNGV. This CDR3 has 20 amino acids. The CDR3 DNA is TGTGCCAGCAGCTTATTAGGGGGGGCAGGGCGGGCTGGCGTTTTCTACGAGCAGTACTTC. Its translation: CASSLLGGAGRAGVFYEQYF.

The chain has TRBV5-1 and TRBJ2-7; 7 bases map to TRBD1. CDR1 SGHRS and CDR2 YFSETQ come from the germline V gene. The trim removed 5 bases at V and 4 bases at J, leaving 6 bases unmatched. The CDR3 is made up of 13 amino acids. The chain's CDR3 is CASRDRMGYEQYF. CDR3 sequence (DNA): TGCGCCAGCAGGGACAGGATGGGTTACGAGCAGTACTTC.

The chain combines TRBV7-9 with TRBJ1-2, with D tentatively TRBD1 (6 bases). This CDR3 spans 12 amino acids. Germline values: CDR1 SEHNR, CDR2 FQNEAQ (reference sequence). V lost 5 bases, J lost 4 bases, and 8 bases lay in between. The CDR3 protein is CASSETGYGYTF. In nucleotides, the CDR3 is TGTGCCAGCAGCGAGACAGGCTATGGCTACACCTTC. Together with reference TRBV7-9 and TRBJ1-2, the CDR3 gives the full variable domain: DTGVSQNPRHKITKRGQNVTFRCDPISEHNRLYWYRQTLGQGPEFLTYFQNEAQLEKSRLLSDRFSAERPKGSFSTLEIQRTEQGDSAMYLCASSETGYGYTFGSGTRLTVV.

The rearrangement uses TRBV10-2 and TRBJ2-6; D is ambiguous. Trimming took off 4 bases at V and 0 bases at J, with 10 bases between the two ends. CDR3 length equals 16 residues. Looked up from germline, CDR1 is WSHSY and CDR2 is SAAADI. This CDR3 reads CASSARPSSGANVLTF. CDR3 bases: TGCGCCAGCAGTGCCCGACCCAGCTCTGGGGCCAACGTCCTGACTTTC.

The chain joins TRBV20-1 to TRBJ2-1, with 14 bases identical to TRBD2. Per the germline V gene, CDR1 is DFQATT and CDR2 is SNEGSKA (reference sequence). J was trimmed by 2 bases and V by 2 bases; bases with no gene match: 5. The CDR3 is 17 residues long. The CDR3 nucleotides are TGCAGTGCTAGACGACTAGCGGGAGGGCGCACCTACAATGAGCAGTTCTTC. Encoded protein: CSARRLAGGRTYNEQFF.

This clonotype was counted at least ten times. This chain's CDR3 is CASSLAPDTQYF. CDR3 in DNA: TGTGCCAGCAGTTTAGCGCCAGATACGCAGTATTTT. V and J are TRBV12-3 or TRBV12-4 and TRBJ2-3; D is ambiguous. Deletions cut 0 bases from V and 4 bases from J, with 2 bases between. The CDR3 contains 12 residues.

This clonotype occurred many times. This sequence joins TRBV5-1 and TRBJ2-1, with D perhaps TRBD2 (5 bases). Per germline, CDR1 SGHRS and CDR2 YFSETQ. The CDR3 contains 15 residues. Trimming removed 2 bases from V and 4 bases from J, with 13 bases in between. The CDR3 bases are TGCGCCAGCAGCTTAGGGCTAGCCCCATACAATGAGCAGTTCTTC. Protein product: CASSLGLAPYNEQFF.

This clonotype has only a few counts. This chain connects TRBV7-8 to TRBJ1-4, with no clear D. V shed 0 bases and J shed 1 base, with 6 bases lying between them. Germline CDR1 and CDR2: SGHVS and FQNEAQ. This CDR3 is built from 15 residues. CDR3 in amino acids: CASSLAHVTNEKLFF. As DNA, the CDR3 is TGTGCCAGCAGCTTAGCCCACGTAACTAATGAAAAACTGTTTTTT.

The chain is built from TRBV20-1 and TRBJ2-1; TRBD2 matches at 10 bases. The CDR3 sequence is 15 residues long. CDR1 is DFQATT and CDR2 is SNEGSKA in the germline V gene (reference sequence). V trimming: 0 bases; J trimming: 7 bases; junction bases outside the gene matches: 6. CDR3 nucleotides: TGCAGTGCTAGAGAGCGAGCGGGAGGGAGGAATGAGCAGTTCTTC. Translation gives CSARERAGGRNEQFF.